Listed below are T cell receptor beta chains from one sample, sequenced in a study of blood T cell repertoires in COVID-19. Some clones are missing from TCRdb's copy, which holds only in-frame ones; the method was immunoSEQ multiplex PCR. Altogether 400,000 or so clones are present, approximately 89% being singletons, with the ten largest covering about 1.4%. Sequencing input: peripheral blood. Receptors originate from a woman in her thirties or forties with COVID-19, enrolled during active disease. The CDR3 runs from the conserved cysteine through the conserved F or W. A D gene is named only where the DNA matches it firmly. Not all rows give a size; the values are once, few, many and, for expanded clones, a class.

size,length,V,D,J,CDR3,DNA
-,15,TRBV30,-,TRBJ2-7,CAWSTGPATSYEQYF,TGTGCCTGGAGTACAGGACCCGCTACGTCCTACGAGCAGTACTTC
once,13,TRBV5-5,-,TRBJ2-1,CASSLVGNNEQFF,TGTGCCAGCAGCTTGGTGGGCAACAATGAGCAGTTCTTC
-,15,TRBV6-5,TRBD1,TRBJ1-2,CASSPGTGINYGYTF,TGTGCCAGCAGCCCCGGGACAGGGATTAACTATGGCTACACCTTC
-,15,TRBV7-3,TRBD1,TRBJ1-1,CASSGQAISNTEAFF,TGTGCCAGCAGCGGACAGGCCATATCGAACACTGAAGCTTTCTTT
-,15,TRBV10-3,-,TRBJ1-1,CAISESPGDGTEAFF,TGTGCCATCAGTGAGTCCCCGGGGGACGGCACTGAAGCTTTCTTT
-,16,TRBV9,-,TRBJ1-1,CASSDSSDSLNTEAFF,TGTGCCAGCAGCGACTCGAGTGACAGCTTGAACACTGAAGCTTTCTTT
-,15,TRBV5-4,TRBD2,TRBJ2-2,CASTVAGVNTGELFF,TGTGCCAGCACCGTAGCGGGGGTGAACACCGGGGAGCTGTTTTTT
-,13,TRBV24-1,-,TRBJ2-7,CATRDTGSYEQYF,TGTGCCACCAGAGATACAGGGAGCTACGAGCAGTACTTC
-,14,TRBV28,-,TRBJ2-1,CASSLPGEYNEQFF,TGTGCCAGCAGTTTACCCGGGGAGTACAATGAGCAGTTCTTC
few,13,TRBV28,TRBD1,TRBJ1-5,CASRGQFNQPQHF,TGTGCCAGCAGGGGACAGTTCAATCAGCCCCAGCATTTT
-,12,TRBV28,TRBD1,TRBJ1-5,CASNRGPQPQHF,TGTGCCAGTAACAGGGGGCCTCAGCCCCAGCATTTT
-,14,TRBV18,-,TRBJ2-5,CASSPSLYQETQYF,TGTGCCAGCTCACCATCTTTGTACCAAGAGACCCAGTACTTC
-,15,TRBV27,-,TRBJ1-2,CASNSPGVGIYGYTF,TGTGCCAGCAATTCCCCAGGGGTTGGTATCTATGGCTACACCTTC
-,13,TRBV5-1,-,TRBJ2-7,CASSLAGRYEQYF,TGCGCCAGCAGCTTGGCTGGCAGATACGAGCAGTACTTC
-,13,TRBV6-5,-,TRBJ1-1,CASRQGFQGEAFF,TGTGCCAGCAGACAGGGTTTTCAGGGTGAAGCTTTCTTT
-,18,TRBV4-1,TRBD1,TRBJ2-2,CASSLARRQGALDGELFF,TGCGCCAGCAGCTTAGCGCGTCGACAGGGGGCGTTGGACGGGGAGCTGTTTTTT
once,15,TRBV28,TRBD1,TRBJ2-1,CASSLLFGQGGGQFF,TGTGCCAGCAGTTTGCTATTCGGACAGGGAGGCGGGCAGTTCTTC
-,15,TRBV27,TRBD1,TRBJ2-7,CASSPSGQASYEQYF,TGTGCCAGCAGTCCCTCAGGACAGGCCTCCTACGAGCAGTACTTC
-,16,TRBV19,TRBD1,TRBJ1-4,CASSRDRGQIVEKLFF,TGTGCCAGTAGTAGAGACAGGGGGCAAATCGTTGAAAAACTGTTTTTT
-,16,TRBV24-1,-,TRBJ2-3,CATSPRLASFTDTQYF,TGTGCCACCAGTCCCCGGCTAGCGAGTTTCACAGATACGCAGTATTTT
once,14,TRBV27,-,TRBJ2-7,CASSSQAQGYEQYF,TGTGCCAGCAGTTCTCAGGCCCAGGGCTACGAGCAGTACTTC
-,13,TRBV5-6,-,TRBJ1-2,CASSFGGREGYTF,TGTGCCAGCAGCTTTGGAGGGAGGGAAGGCTACACCTTC
-,15,TRBV18,-,TRBJ1-5,CASSPGDRSFQPQHF,TGTGCCAGCTCACCAGGTGACAGGTCATTTCAGCCCCAGCATTTT
-,19,TRBV13,TRBD2,TRBJ2-5,CASSLRGRGWTSLEETQYF,TGTGCCAGCAGCCTAAGAGGGAGGGGCTGGACCTCATTAGAAGAGACCCAGTACTTC
-,14,TRBV6-5,-,TRBJ1-6,CASRHTERDSPLHF,TGTGCCAGTAGGCACACAGAGAGAGATTCACCCCTCCACTTT
-,13,TRBV7-2,-,TRBJ1-5,CASSSGIGQPQHF,TGTGCCAGCAGCTCAGGGATAGGGCAGCCCCAGCATTTT
few,14,TRBV12-5,-,TRBJ1-3,CASGFSSLRNTIYF,TGTGCTAGTGGTTTTTCGAGCTTACGAAACACCATATATTTT
-,10,TRBV27,-,TRBJ1-4,CATLGEKLFF,TGTGCCACCCTTGGCGAAAAACTGTTTTTT
-,16,TRBV27,-,TRBJ2-7,CASKNIFGADSYEQYF,TGTGCCAGCAAGAACATTTTTGGGGCCGATTCCTACGAGCAGTACTTC
-,14,TRBV18,-,TRBJ2-1,CASSLTTNNNEQFF,TGTGCCAGCTCACTCACGACTAACAACAATGAGCAGTTCTTC
-,15,TRBV19,-,TRBJ2-2,CASTSGTSYTGELFF,TGTGCCAGTACCTCCGGGACATCTTACACCGGGGAGCTGTTTTTT
many,15,TRBV27,TRBD2,TRBJ2-1,CASSWTSGTYNEQFF,TGTGCCAGCAGTTGGACTAGCGGGACCTACAATGAGCAGTTCTTC